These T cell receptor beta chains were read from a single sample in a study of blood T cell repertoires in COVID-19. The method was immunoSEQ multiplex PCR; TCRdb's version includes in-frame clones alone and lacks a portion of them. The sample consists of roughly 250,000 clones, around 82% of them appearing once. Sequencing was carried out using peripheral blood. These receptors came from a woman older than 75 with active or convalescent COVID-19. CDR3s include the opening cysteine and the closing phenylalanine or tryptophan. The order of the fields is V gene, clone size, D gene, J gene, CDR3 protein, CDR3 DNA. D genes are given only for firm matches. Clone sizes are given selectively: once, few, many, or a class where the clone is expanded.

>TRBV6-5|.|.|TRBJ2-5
CASSQTGEGETQYF
TGTGCCAGCAGTCAGACAGGGGAGGGAGAGACCCAGTACTTC
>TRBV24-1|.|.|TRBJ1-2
CATSESGQTYGYTF
TGTGCCACCAGTGAATCGGGACAAACCTATGGCTACACCTTC
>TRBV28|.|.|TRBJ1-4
CASSRTGATNEKLFF
TGTGCCAGCAGTCGCACAGGAGCAACTAATGAAAAACTGTTTTTT
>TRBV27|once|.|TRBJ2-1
CASSLDTYSYNEQFF
TGTGCCAGCAGTTTAGACACTTACTCCTACAATGAGCAGTTCTTC
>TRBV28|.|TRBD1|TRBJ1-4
CASRDRADNEKLFF
TGTGCCAGCAGGGACAGGGCTGATAATGAAAAACTGTTTTTT
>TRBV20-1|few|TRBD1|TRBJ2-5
CSASKGAQETQYF
TGCAGTGCTAGTAAGGGGGCCCAAGAGACCCAGTACTTC
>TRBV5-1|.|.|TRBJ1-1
CASSPGAANTEAFF
TGCGCCAGCAGCCCAGGGGCCGCGAACACTGAAGCTTTCTTT
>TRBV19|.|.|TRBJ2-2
CASSMTGPNTGELFF
TGTGCCAGTAGTATGACAGGTCCTAACACCGGGGAGCTGTTTTTT
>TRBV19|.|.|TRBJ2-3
CASREASPDTQYF
TGTGCCAGTAGGGAAGCTAGCCCAGATACGCAGTATTTT
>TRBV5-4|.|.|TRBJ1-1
CASSLDSNTEAFF
TGTGCCAGCAGCTTGGACAGTAACACTGAAGCTTTCTTT
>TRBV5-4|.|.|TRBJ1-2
CASSPGAGDGYTF
TGTGCCAGCAGCCCCGGGGCAGGGGATGGCTACACCTTC
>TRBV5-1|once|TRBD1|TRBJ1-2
CASSLSGQGTNYGYTF
TGCGCCAGCAGCTTGTCGGGACAGGGGACTAACTATGGCTACACCTTC
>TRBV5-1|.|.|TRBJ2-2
CASSWKTRNTGELFF
TGCGCCAGCAGCTGGAAGACAAGAAACACCGGGGAGCTGTTTTTT
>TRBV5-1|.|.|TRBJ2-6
CASSSEAPSGANVLTF
TGCGCCAGCAGCTCCGAAGCCCCGTCTGGGGCCAACGTCCTGACTTTC
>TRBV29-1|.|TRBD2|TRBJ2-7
CSVLGTNPYEQYF
TGCAGCGTTCTTGGGACTAATCCCTACGAGCAGTACTTC
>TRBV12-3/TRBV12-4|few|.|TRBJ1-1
CASRRQRNTEAFF
TGTGCCAGCAGGAGACAGAGGAACACTGAAGCTTTCTTT
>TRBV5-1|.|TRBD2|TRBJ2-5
CASSLVSSGQETQYF
TGCGCCAGCAGCTTGGTATCTAGCGGACAAGAGACCCAGTACTTC
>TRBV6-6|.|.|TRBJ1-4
CASSYTIEKLFF
TGTGCCAGCAGTTACACAATTGAAAAACTGTTTTTT
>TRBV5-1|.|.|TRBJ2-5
CASSFTGLQETQYF
TGCGCCAGCAGCTTTACAGGGTTGCAAGAGACCCAGTACTTC
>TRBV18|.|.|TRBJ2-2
CASSPFSRGINTGELFF
TGTGCCAGCTCACCGTTCTCACGGGGGATAAACACCGGGGAGCTGTTTTTT
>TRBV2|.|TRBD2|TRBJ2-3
CASRRGAAVTDTQYF
TGTGCCAGCAGGCGGGGGGCGGCCGTCACAGATACGCAGTATTTT
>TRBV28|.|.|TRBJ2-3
CASNGGHLADTQYF
TGTGCCAGCAACGGGGGTCATTTAGCAGATACGCAGTATTTT
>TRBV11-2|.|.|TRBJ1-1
CASSLEGGVSEAFF
TGTGCCAGCAGCTTAGAGGGAGGGGTGTCTGAAGCTTTCTTT
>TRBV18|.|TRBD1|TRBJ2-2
CASSQTGQGTGELFF
TGTGCCAGCTCACAAACGGGACAGGGAACCGGGGAGCTGTTTTTT
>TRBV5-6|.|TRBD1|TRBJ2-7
CASSRRTGVVYEQYF
TGTGCCAGCAGCCGACGGACAGGGGTGGTGTACGAGCAGTACTTC
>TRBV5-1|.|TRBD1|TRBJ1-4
CASSLQGEHEKLFF
TGCGCCAGCAGCTTGCAGGGGGAGCATGAAAAACTGTTTTTT
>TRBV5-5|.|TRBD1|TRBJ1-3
CASSRTGDSISGNTIYF
TGTGCCAGCAGCCGAACCGGGGACAGCATCTCTGGAAACACCATATATTTT
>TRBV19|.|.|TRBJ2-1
CASSRGSYNEQFF
TGTGCCAGTAGCAGGGGTTCTTACAATGAGCAGTTCTTC
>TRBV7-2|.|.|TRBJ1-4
CASSLVPTAGEKLFF
TGTGCCAGCAGCTTAGTTCCCACGGCAGGTGAAAAACTGTTTTTT
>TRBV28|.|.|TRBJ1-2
CASSLWEGFQGDGYTF
TGTGCCAGCAGTTTATGGGAGGGTTTCCAAGGGGATGGCTACACCTTC
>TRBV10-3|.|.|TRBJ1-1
CASSELGSYTEAFF
TGTGCCTCCTCCGAACTAGGATCGTACACTGAAGCTTTCTTT
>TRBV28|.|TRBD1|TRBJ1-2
CASTPGQNYGYTF
TGTGCCAGCACACCGGGACAGAACTATGGCTACACCTTC
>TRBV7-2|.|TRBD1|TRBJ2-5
CASSSPPGTEKTQYF
TGTGCCAGCAGCTCTCCACCCGGGACAGAAAAGACCCAGTACTTC
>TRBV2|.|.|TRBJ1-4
CASSRTEGKLFF
TGTGCCAGCAGTAGGACAGAAGGAAAACTGTTTTTT
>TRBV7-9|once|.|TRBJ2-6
CASSWTEPGANVLTF
TGTGCCAGCAGCTGGACAGAACCTGGGGCCAACGTCCTGACTTTC
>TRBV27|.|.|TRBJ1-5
CASSPHNQPQHF
TGTGCCAGCAGTCCCCACAATCAGCCCCAGCATTTT
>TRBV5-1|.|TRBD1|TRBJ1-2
CASSLGGQGAYGYTF
TGCGCCAGCAGCTTGGGAGGACAGGGTGCGTATGGCTACACCTTC
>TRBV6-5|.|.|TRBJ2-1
CASKLNYRTDNEQFF
TGTGCCAGCAAACTAAATTACCGGACTGACAATGAGCAGTTCTTC
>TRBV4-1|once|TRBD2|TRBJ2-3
CASSQVSGESTDTQYF
TGCGCCAGCAGCCAAGTGAGCGGGGAAAGCACAGATACGCAGTATTTT
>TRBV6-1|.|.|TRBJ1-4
CASSERGEKLFF
TGTGCCAGCAGTGAAAGGGGTGAAAAACTGTTTTTT